What follows are 16 T cell receptor beta chains derived from one specimen sequenced in a study of T-cell memory formation after mild COVID-19. Using its own MiXCR run on the 5' RACE reads, TCRdb lists one record per CDR3 protein. The table records approximately 270,000 distinct CDR3 sequences, under 20% of them present only once. The sequenced sample consisted of PBMCs or a T cell subset sorted from them (not recorded which). These receptors originate from a man aged 18 to 35 who had mild COVID-19 (a few samples of this study predate the infection). Cell type and time point are not known.

The rearrangement joins TRBV5-6 to TRBJ2-7; TRBD2 agrees at 11 bases. The CDR3 sequence is 16 residues long. Germline trimming cut 0 bases from V and 0 bases from J; bases unmatched to any gene: 2. Germline V gene sequence: CDR1 SGHDT, CDR2 YYEEEE. As DNA, the CDR3 is TGTGCCAGCAGCTTGGCTAGCGGGGGGTACTCCTACGAGCAGTACGTC. Its protein product is CASSLASGGYSYEQYV.

This clonotype was detected only a few times. This chain connects TRBV6-1 to TRBJ2-4; maybe TRBD1 (6 bases). Trimming removed 3 bases at V and 0 bases at J, with 12 bases between. There are 16 residues in the CDR3. The germline CDR1 and CDR2 sequences are MNHNS and SASEGT. This CDR3 reads CASSDRDTLAKNIQYF. For the CDR3, the DNA is TGTGCCAGCAGTGACCGGGACACTCTAGCCAAAAACATTCAGTACTTC.

The genes are TRBV9 and TRBJ1-5; D might be TRBD1 (5 bases). V was trimmed by 4 bases and J by 2 bases, leaving 10 bases between them. Germline CDR1 and CDR2: SGDLS and YYNGEE. This CDR3 has 14 amino acids. For the CDR3, the DNA is TGTGCCAGCAGCCTCTGGGGGGGCAATCAGCCCCAGCATTTT. Protein: CASSLWGGNQPQHF.

In its sample, this clonotype was seen a few times. J is TRBJ2-3 and V is TRBV12-3 or TRBV12-4; 7 nucleotides agree with TRBD1. V lost 4 bases to trimming and J lost 2 bases; unmatched junction nucleotides: 6. CDR3 length: 15 residues. The CDR3 DNA reads as TGTGCCAGCAGTTGGGGACAGCGCCTCACAGATACGCAGTATTTT. Residues: CASSWGQRLTDTQYF.

This clonotype was found a few times. The V gene is TRBV7-2, the J gene TRBJ2-5; D unclear. Germline V gene data show CDR1 as SGHTA and CDR2 as FQGNSA. The CDR3 is made up of 13 amino acids. V was cut by 1 base and J by 2 bases, with 5 bases left in between. CDR3 in amino acids: CASSLEPQETQYF. Written as DNA, the CDR3 is TGTGCCAGCAGCTTAGAACCACAAGAGACCCAGTACTTC.

The CDR3 DNA reads TGTGCCAGCAGCTTAGTTCCGGACAGGGGTTACGAGCAGTACTTC. It yields the protein CASSLVPDRGYEQYF. J is TRBJ2-7 and V is TRBV11-2; TRBD1 agrees at 9 bases. Germline CDR1 is SGHAT and CDR2 is FQNNGV. This CDR3 has 15 residues. J lost 4 bases, V lost 1 base, and 5 bases had no gene match.

This clonotype was seen a handful of times. The genes are TRBV20-1 and TRBJ2-1; no firm D call. The CDR3 extends over 12 amino acids. Deletions cut 0 bases from V and 9 bases from J, with 9 bases between. CDR1 DFQATT and CDR2 SNEGSKA come from the germline V gene (reference sequence). The CDR3 sequence: CSARDDPTEQFF. The CDR3 DNA follows: TGCAGTGCTAGAGATGATCCGACTGAGCAGTTCTTC.

This chain links TRBV10-3 with TRBJ2-7, with 8 nucleotides matching TRBD1. The CDR3 covers 13 residues. Germline CDR1 and CDR2: ENHRY and SYGVKD. J was trimmed by 2 bases and V by 7 bases; bases with no gene match: 4. CDR3 sequence: CAIMGTGTYEQYF. Here the CDR3 DNA reads TGTGCCATCATGGGGACAGGTACCTACGAGCAGTACTTC.

The gene calls are TRBV29-1 and TRBJ2-1, with D uncertain. The V and J ends lost 6 bases and 6 bases respectively, with 12 bases between them. This CDR3 region has 12 residues. CDR1 and CDR2 (germline): SQVTM, ANQGSEA. The CDR3 reads CSVTGPGNEQFF. CDR3 coding DNA: TGCAGCGTCACCGGACCGGGCAATGAGCAGTTCTTC.

This clonotype was seen ten or more times. This sequence joins TRBV7-6 and TRBJ1-1, with 9 bases that match TRBD1. Germline V gene sequence: CDR1 SGHVS, CDR2 FNYEAQ. CDR3 length equals 15 residues. V lost 5 bases to trimming and J lost 0 bases; unmatched junction nucleotides: 4. The CDR3: CASSTYRGLNTEAFF. CDR3 nucleotides: TGTGCCAGCAGCACCTACAGGGGGCTGAACACTGAAGCTTTCTTT.

This clonotype was seen a handful of times. V gene TRBV9 combines with J gene TRBJ2-7; the D gene is possibly TRBD2 (6 bases). CDR1 is SGDLS, CDR2 YYNGEE, per germline. There are 14 residues in the CDR3. The V and J ends lost 2 bases and 0 bases respectively, with 9 bases between them. The CDR3 loop is CASSVIGSSYEQYF. The CDR3 coding sequence is TGTGCCAGCAGCGTCATCGGGAGCTCCTACGAGCAGTACTTC.

This chain's CDR3 is CASSQDEGHYSGANVLTF. The DNA for the CDR3 is TGTGCCAGCAGCCAAGATGAGGGACACTACTCTGGGGCCAACGTCCTGACTTTC. The gene calls are TRBV4-2 and TRBJ2-6, with D perhaps matching TRBD1 (6 bases). V was shortened by 0 bases and J by 0 bases, with 12 bases between the two germline ends. From germline, CDR1 is LGHNA and CDR2 YNFKEQ. The CDR3 has 18 amino acids.

This clonotype was seen only a few times. V usage is TRBV5-1 and J usage is TRBJ2-3, with 7 bases aligning to TRBD1. The CDR3 sequence is 15 residues long. Trimming took 1 base from V and 2 from J; bases not matched to a gene: 4. Germline V gene lookup returns CDR1 SGHRS and CDR2 YFSETQ. The CDR3 DNA follows: TGCGCCAGCAGCTTGCTGGGGACAGTCACAGATACGCAGTATTTT. It encodes CASSLLGTVTDTQYF.

The chain carries TRBV4-1 and TRBJ1-5; D might be TRBD1 (6 bases). Germline CDR1 is MGHRA and CDR2 is YSYEKL. V lost 1 base and J 9 bases, leaving 13 bases between the germline ends. CDR3 length equals 14 residues. DNA of the CDR3: TGCGCCAGCAGCCAAGGACAGGTCGTGTGGCCCCAGCATTTT. This codes for CASSQGQVVWPQHF.

The V call is TRBV5-1, the J call TRBJ2-6; 8 bases line up with TRBD1. V lost 4 bases to trimming and J lost 1 base; unmatched junction nucleotides: 7. CDR1 is SGHRS, CDR2 YFSETQ, per germline. The CDR3 has 17 residues. CDR3: CASSPSRDRSGANVLTF. The DNA for the CDR3 is TGCGCCAGCAGCCCGTCCCGGGACAGGTCTGGGGCCAACGTCCTGACTTTC.

This clonotype was observed a few times. The chain couples TRBV27 to TRBJ1-3; weak D call: TRBD1 (6 bases). V was clipped by 6 bases and J by 0 bases, with 21 bases between them. CDR1 and CDR2 from the germline V gene are MNHEY and SMNVEV (reference sequence). This CDR3 comprises 18 residues. The CDR3 DNA follows: TGTGCCAGCAGAGCTGGCCGGGGACACCCGCTCTCTGGAAACACCATATATTTT. Amino acid sequence: CASRAGRGHPLSGNTIYF.